This T cell receptor beta chain was identified in a study of blood T cell repertoires in COVID-19. The wider study: COVID-19 samples, acute and convalescent, were from the United States, Italy and Spain. PBMCs, B-cell-depleted T cells, or T cells provided the cDNA or gDNA that made up the material.

CDR3 length: 15 residues. V gave up 6 bases and J gave up 5 bases, with 14 bases separating them. CDR1 and CDR2 from the germline V gene are LGHDT and YNNKEL (reference sequence). In the study's own analysis: Amplified reference gene primers provided the basis for estimating nucleated cell counts. The method was immunoSEQ multiplex PCR; TCRdb's version includes in-frame clones alone and lacks a portion of them. V and J calls and clone size come straight from that table; D and trimming were deduced from the DNA. This table holds about 130,000 clones, just under 85% found once. The sequenced sample was peripheral blood. V usage is TRBV3-1 (or the pseudogene TRBV3-2) and J usage is TRBJ1-6; D is possibly TRBD1 (5 bases). The receptor's source is a woman in her fifties or sixties with acute or convalescent COVID-19. The CDR3 sequence is CASRPRQWDNSPLHF. DNA of the CDR3: TGTGCCAGCAGACCCCGACAGTGGGATAATTCACCCCTCCACTTT.